This TCR beta chain originates from a study of T cells in localized non-small cell lung cancer. Germline loops: CDR1 SNHLY, CDR2 FYNNEI. V was clipped by 1 base and J by 6 bases, with 19 bases between them. CDR3 length equals 16 residues. Some clones are missing from TCRdb's copy, which holds only in-frame ones; the method was immunoSEQ multiplex PCR. Among 20,000 to 25,000 clones, roughly nine tenths were seen once, and the ten largest hold approximately 2.7%. The receptor was derived from a woman aged 40-69 years with stage I lung adenocarcinoma. The input for sequencing was peripheral blood, taken before any cancer treatment. V is TRBV2 and J is TRBJ2-7; D gene ambiguous. CDR3 sequence: CASSEGTAVQYLEQYF. The DNA of the CDR3 is TGTGCCAGCAGTGAAGGGACGGCGGTCCAGTACCTCGAGCAGTACTTC. Variable domain in full (rest from reference TRBV2 and TRBJ2-7): EPEVTQTPSHQVTQMGQEVILRCVPISNHLYFYWYRQILGQKVEFLVSFYNNEISEKSEIFDDQFSVERPDGSNFTLKIRSTKLEDSAMYFCASSEGTAVQYLEQYFGPGTRLTVT.